The clone carrying this T cell receptor beta chain was observed once. This record comes from a study of cytomegalovirus exposure and HLA in healthy donors. Primers: 60 Vbeta forward and 13 Jbeta reverse. Libraries were prepared by immunoSEQ multiplex PCR; TCRdb keeps only in-frame clonotypes and omits some of them. The sample lists about 150,000 clones, approximately 79% seen once, with about 6.5% in the top ten. Material for sequencing was PBMCs. This receptor was identified in a man in his forties in good health and CMV-seropositive.

The chain's CDR3 is CASSLQGPRLANYGYTF. Here the CDR3 DNA reads TGTGCCAGCAGTCTACAGGGACCGAGATTAGCTAACTATGGCTACACCTTC. The chain joins TRBV27 to TRBJ1-2; D might be TRBD1 (6 bases). The ends were cut back, 5 bases at V and 0 bases at J, with 19 bases in the middle. Germline CDR1 and CDR2: MNHEY and SMNVEV (reference sequence). This CDR3 region has 17 residues.